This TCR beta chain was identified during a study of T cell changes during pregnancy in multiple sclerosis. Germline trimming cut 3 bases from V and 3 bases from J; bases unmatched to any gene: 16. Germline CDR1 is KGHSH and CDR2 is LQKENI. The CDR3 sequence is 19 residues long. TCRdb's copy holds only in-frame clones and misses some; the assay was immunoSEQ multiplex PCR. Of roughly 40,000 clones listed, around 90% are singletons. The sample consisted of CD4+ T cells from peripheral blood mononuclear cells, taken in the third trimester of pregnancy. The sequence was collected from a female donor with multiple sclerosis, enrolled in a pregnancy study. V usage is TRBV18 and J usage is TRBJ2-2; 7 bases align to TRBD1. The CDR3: CASSPRPGQPQSYTGELFF. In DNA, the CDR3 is TGTGCCAGCTCACCCAGACCGGGACAGCCACAATCTTACACCGGGGAGCTGTTTTTT.